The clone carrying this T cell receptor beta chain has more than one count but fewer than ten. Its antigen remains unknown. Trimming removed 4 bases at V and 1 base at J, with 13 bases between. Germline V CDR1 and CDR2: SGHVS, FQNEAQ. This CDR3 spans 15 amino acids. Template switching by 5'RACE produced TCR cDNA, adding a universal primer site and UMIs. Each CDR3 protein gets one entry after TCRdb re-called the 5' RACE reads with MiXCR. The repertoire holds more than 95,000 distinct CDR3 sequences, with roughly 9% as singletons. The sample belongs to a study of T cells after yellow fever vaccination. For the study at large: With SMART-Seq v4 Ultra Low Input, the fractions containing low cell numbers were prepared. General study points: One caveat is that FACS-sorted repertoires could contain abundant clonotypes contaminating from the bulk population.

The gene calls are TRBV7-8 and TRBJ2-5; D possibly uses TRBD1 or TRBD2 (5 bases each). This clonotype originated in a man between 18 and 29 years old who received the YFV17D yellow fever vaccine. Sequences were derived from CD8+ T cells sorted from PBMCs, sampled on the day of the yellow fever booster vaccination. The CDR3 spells CASSSNLGPQETQYF. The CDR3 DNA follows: TGTGCCAGCAGCTCGAACTTGGGACCCCAAGAGACCCAGTACTTC.